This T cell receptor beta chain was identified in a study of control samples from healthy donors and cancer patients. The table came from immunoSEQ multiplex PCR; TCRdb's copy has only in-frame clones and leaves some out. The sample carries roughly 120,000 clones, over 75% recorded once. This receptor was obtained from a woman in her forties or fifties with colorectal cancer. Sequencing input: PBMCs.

The CDR3: CASSGQGSQPQHF. CDR3 nucleotide sequence: TGTGCCAGTAGTGGACAGGGGAGTCAGCCCCAGCATTTT. The chain is built from TRBV19 and TRBJ1-5; TRBD1 agrees at 9 bases. In germline, CDR1 is LNHDA, CDR2 SQIVND (reference sequence). The CDR3 has 13 amino acids. With V trimmed by 5 bases and J by 6 bases, 2 bases remained unmatched.